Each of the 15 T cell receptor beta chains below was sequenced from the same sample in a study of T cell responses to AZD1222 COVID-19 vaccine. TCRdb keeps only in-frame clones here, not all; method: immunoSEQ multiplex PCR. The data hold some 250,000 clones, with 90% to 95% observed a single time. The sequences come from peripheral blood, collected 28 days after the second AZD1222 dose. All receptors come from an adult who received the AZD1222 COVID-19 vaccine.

The CDR3 region is CAITTGTSGINEQFF. The CDR3, as DNA: TGTGCCATCACGACGGGGACTAGCGGAATCAATGAGCAGTTCTTC. The chain is built from TRBV10-3 and TRBJ2-1; 11 bases fit TRBD2. V dropped 7 bases and J dropped 6; count of bases not matched to a gene: 8. The CDR3 is 15 amino acids. Looked up from germline, CDR1 is ENHRY and CDR2 is SYGVKD.

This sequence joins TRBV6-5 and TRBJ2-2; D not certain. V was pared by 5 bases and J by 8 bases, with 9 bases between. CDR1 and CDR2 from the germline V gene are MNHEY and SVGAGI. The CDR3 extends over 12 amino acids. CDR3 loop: CASSPPGGELFF. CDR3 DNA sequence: TGTGCCAGCAGTCCCCCCGGGGGGGAGCTGTTTTTT.

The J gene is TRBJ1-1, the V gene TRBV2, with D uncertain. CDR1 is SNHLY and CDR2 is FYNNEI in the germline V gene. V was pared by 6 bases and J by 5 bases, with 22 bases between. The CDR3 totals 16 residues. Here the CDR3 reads CASRDASGGFRTEAFF. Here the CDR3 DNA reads TGTGCCAGCAGGGACGCATCGGGAGGATTTAGGACTGAAGCTTTCTTT.

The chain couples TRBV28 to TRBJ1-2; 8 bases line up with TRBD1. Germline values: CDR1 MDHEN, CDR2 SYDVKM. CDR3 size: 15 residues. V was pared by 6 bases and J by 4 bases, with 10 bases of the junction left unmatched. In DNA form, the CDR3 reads TGTGCCAGCAGACAGGGGGAAGGGTGGGTCTATGGCTACACCTTC. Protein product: CASRQGEGWVYGYTF.

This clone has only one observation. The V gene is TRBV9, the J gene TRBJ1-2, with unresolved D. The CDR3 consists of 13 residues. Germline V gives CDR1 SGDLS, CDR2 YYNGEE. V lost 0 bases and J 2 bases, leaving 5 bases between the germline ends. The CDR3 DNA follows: TGTGCCAGCAGCGTAGCGGGAAACTATGGCTACACCTTC. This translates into CASSVAGNYGYTF.

The CDR3, as DNA: TGTGCCAGCAGTTCGTCGAGTCAGGGAGGTACGCAGTATTTT. This gives the protein CASSSSSQGGTQYF. The V and J genes are TRBV6-2 or TRBV6-3 and TRBJ2-3; a possible D gene is TRBD2 (6 bases). The CDR3 length is 14 residues. Trimming took 4 bases from V and 8 from J, leaving 16 bases between them. Germline CDR1 MNHEY, CDR2 SVGEGT.

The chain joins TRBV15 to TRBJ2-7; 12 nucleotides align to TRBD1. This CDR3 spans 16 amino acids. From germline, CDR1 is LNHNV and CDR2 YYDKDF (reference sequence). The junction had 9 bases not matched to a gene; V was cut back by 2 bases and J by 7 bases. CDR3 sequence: CATSRKGGQGALEQYF. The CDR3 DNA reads TGTGCCACCAGCAGAAAAGGGGGACAGGGGGCGTTAGAGCAGTACTTC.

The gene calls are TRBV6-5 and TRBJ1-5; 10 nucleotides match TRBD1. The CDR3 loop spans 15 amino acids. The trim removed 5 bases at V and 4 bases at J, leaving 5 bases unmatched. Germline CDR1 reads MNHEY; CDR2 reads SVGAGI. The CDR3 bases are TGTGCCAGCAGTAACCGACAGGGGGCAAATCAGCCCCAGCATTTT. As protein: CASSNRQGANQPQHF.

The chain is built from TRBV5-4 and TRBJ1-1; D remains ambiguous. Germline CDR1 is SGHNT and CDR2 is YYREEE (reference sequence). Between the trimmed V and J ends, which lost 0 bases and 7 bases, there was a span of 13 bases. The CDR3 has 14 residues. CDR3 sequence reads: CASSLVAGNDEAFF. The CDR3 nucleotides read TGTGCCAGCAGCTTGGTGGCGGGGAATGATGAAGCTTTCTTT.

The CDR3 DNA sequence: TGTGCCAGTAGTATAGGAGCGGTAGGCTACGAGCAGTACTTC. Translation gives CASSIGAVGYEQYF. The chain has TRBV19 and TRBJ2-7; weak D call: TRBD2 (5 bases). Trimming removed 1 base at V and 3 bases at J, with 10 bases between. This CDR3 has 14 residues. CDR1 is LNHDA, CDR2 SQIVND, per germline (reference sequence).

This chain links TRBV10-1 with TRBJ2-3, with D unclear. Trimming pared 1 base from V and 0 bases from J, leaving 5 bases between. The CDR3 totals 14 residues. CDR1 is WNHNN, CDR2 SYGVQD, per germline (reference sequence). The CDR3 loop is CASSEWTSTDTQYF. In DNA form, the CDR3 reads TGCGCCAGCAGTGAGTGGACGAGCACAGATACGCAGTATTTT.

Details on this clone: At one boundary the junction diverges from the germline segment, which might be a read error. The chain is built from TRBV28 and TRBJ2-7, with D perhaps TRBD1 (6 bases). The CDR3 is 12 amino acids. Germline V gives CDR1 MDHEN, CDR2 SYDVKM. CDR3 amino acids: CASSFDHRVWNF. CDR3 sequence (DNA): TGTGCCAGCAGTTTTGATCACAGGGTCTGGAACTTC.

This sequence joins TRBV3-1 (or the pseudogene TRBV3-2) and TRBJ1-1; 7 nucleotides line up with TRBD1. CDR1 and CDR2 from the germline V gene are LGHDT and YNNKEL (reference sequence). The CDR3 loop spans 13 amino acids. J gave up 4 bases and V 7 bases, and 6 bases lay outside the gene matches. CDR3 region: CASTDRDPTEAFF. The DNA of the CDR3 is TGTGCCAGCACCGACAGGGATCCCACTGAAGCTTTCTTT.

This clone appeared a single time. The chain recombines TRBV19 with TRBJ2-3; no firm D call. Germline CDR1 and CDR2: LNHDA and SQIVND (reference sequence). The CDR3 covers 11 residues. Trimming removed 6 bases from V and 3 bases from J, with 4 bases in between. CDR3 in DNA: TGTGCCAGTAGCCGTACAGATACGCAGTATTTT. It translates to CASSRTDTQYF.

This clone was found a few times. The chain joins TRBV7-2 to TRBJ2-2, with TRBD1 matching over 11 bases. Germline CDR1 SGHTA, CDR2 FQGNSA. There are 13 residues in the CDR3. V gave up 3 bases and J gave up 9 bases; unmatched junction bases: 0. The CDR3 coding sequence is TGTGCCAGCAGCTTGGACAGGGGGCGGGAGCTGTTTTTT. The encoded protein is CASSLDRGRELFF.